The clone carrying this T cell receptor (beta chain) was counted at least ten times. Its specificity is unknown. V was clipped by 4 bases and J by 2 bases, with 15 bases between them. The germline V gene encodes CDR1 SGDLS and CDR2 YYNGEE. The CDR3 has 16 amino acids. The data originate from a study of T-cell memory formation after mild COVID-19. Study at large: TCR clustering was largely donor specific.

Whole-study findings and limits: Researchers found some responding clones in pre-infection memory, a sign that cross-reactive memory joined. Day 15 to 85 contractors were CD4/CD8 balanced; later expanders leaned CD4+.

TCRdb reprocessed the 5' RACE reads via MiXCR and lists one record per CDR3 protein. The data contain 250,000 to 300,000 distinct CDR3 sequences, roughly 17% of them seen just once; the ten biggest clones take up approximately 23%. The TCR was taken from a man aged 18 to 29 who had mild COVID-19 (a few samples of this study predate the infection). Cell type and time point are not known. Sequencing was carried out using PBMCs or a T cell subset sorted from them (not recorded which). The chain is built from TRBV9 and TRBJ2-2, with unresolved D. Here the CDR3 DNA reads TGTGCCAGCAGCAAGAAGCCGGGTCTCAACACCGGGGAGCTGTTTTTT. Translating it yields CASSKKPGLNTGELFF.